This is a list of T cell receptor beta chains from one sample in a study of OX40 agonist ivuxolimab in advanced cancers. Using immunoSEQ multiplex PCR, the repertoire was profiled, and TCRdb retains in-frame clones only, with some absent. The data show around 75,000 clones, around 92% seen once. The starting material was CD4+ or CD8+ T cells sorted from blood, obtained in a trial of the OX40 agonist ivuxolimab. Receptor source: an adult with an advanced solid tumor such as melanoma, head and neck, liver or kidney cancer. Both conserved end residues are part of each CDR3. The D gene is left open where the match is weak. Clone size is stated in some rows and not others, as once, few, many or a class when expanded.

abundance	v_gene	d_gene	j_gene	CDR3aa	CDR3nt
.	TRBV7-6	.	TRBJ1-1	CASSSQGNTEAFF	TGTGCCAGCAGCTCCCAGGGGAACACTGAAGCTTTCTTT
.	TRBV12-5	.	TRBJ1-1	CASGPSGVNTEAFF	TGTGCTAGTGGTCCCTCCGGGGTGAACACTGAAGCTTTCTTT
.	TRBV30	.	TRBJ2-1	CAWSGYNEQFF	TGTGCCTGGAGCGGGTACAATGAGCAGTTCTTC
.	TRBV30	.	TRBJ1-5	CAWRMAGNGPQHF	TGTGCCTGGAGGATGGCAGGGAATGGGCCCCAGCATTTT
few	TRBV6-5	.	TRBJ1-1	CASSSRYTEAFF	TGTGCCAGCAGTTCTCGATACACTGAAGCTTTCTTT
.	TRBV5-1	.	TRBJ2-7	CASSLGWTDSSYEQYF	TGCGCCAGCAGCTTGGGCTGGACGGATAGCTCCTACGAGCAGTACTTC
.	TRBV9	.	TRBJ2-5	CASSVGRETQYF	TGTGCCAGCAGCGTAGGAAGGGAGACCCAGTACTTC
.	TRBV2	TRBD1	TRBJ2-5	CASRERTGGAETQYF	TGTGCCAGCAGGGAGCGGACAGGGGGGGCGGAGACCCAGTACTTC
.	TRBV6-5	.	TRBJ1-4	CASSRIRDTAEKLFF	TGTGCCAGCAGTCGAATACGGGACACGGCAGAAAAACTGTTTTTT
.	TRBV9	TRBD1	TRBJ2-1	CASSVAGTVSYNEQFF	TGTGCCAGCAGCGTAGCTGGGACAGTCTCCTACAATGAGCAGTTCTTC
.	TRBV30	.	TRBJ2-5	CAWSNSQETQYF	TGTGCCTGGAGTAATTCGCAAGAGACCCAGTACTTC
.	TRBV6-1	.	TRBJ1-1	CASRPRDATEAFF	TGTGCCAGCAGACCACGGGACGCCACTGAAGCTTTCTTT
.	TRBV5-1	.	TRBJ2-7	CASTRSGVPYEQYF	TGCGCCAGCACTCGGTCGGGGGTTCCCTACGAGCAGTACTTC
.	TRBV27	.	TRBJ2-5	CASSFRDGTQYF	TGTGCCAGCAGTTTTAGGGACGGAACCCAGTACTTC
.	TRBV11-2	TRBD1	TRBJ1-4	CASTFLGTGAIATNEKLFF	TGTGCCAGCACCTTTCTCGGGACAGGGGCGATTGCAACTAATGAAAAACTGTTTTTT
.	TRBV6-1	TRBD2	TRBJ2-1	CASNEAGGGNEQFF	TGTGCCAGCAACGAGGCGGGAGGAGGGAATGAGCAGTTCTTC
.	TRBV4-2	TRBD2	TRBJ2-3	CASSQDPPGGRVGTDTQYF	TGTGCCAGCAGCCAAGACCCCCCGGGGGGACGGGTCGGCACAGATACGCAGTATTTT
.	TRBV11-2	TRBD1	TRBJ1-2	CASHSLGQGARGYTF	TGTGCCAGCCACTCCTTGGGACAGGGGGCGCGGGGCTACACCTTC
.	TRBV6-6	.	TRBJ2-1	CASRPEGDYNEQFF	TGTGCCAGCCGACCAGAGGGAGACTACAATGAGCAGTTCTTC
.	TRBV5-1	TRBD1	TRBJ2-7	CASSPGGTGVHEQYF	TGCGCCAGCAGCCCTGGAGGGACAGGGGTCCACGAGCAGTACTTC
.	TRBV15	.	TRBJ1-5	CATSREVWGNQPQHF	TGTGCCACCAGCAGGGAAGTCTGGGGCAATCAGCCCCAGCATTTT
.	TRBV6-5	.	TRBJ1-1	CASSYSHRVDTEAFF	TGTGCCAGCAGTTACTCCCACAGGGTCGACACTGAAGCTTTCTTT
.	TRBV9	.	TRBJ1-3	CASSDTSFDTIYF	TGTGCCAGCAGCGATACCTCGTTCGACACCATATATTTT
.	TRBV4-1	TRBD1	TRBJ1-2	CASSHWGQGDGYTF	TGCGCCAGCAGCCATTGGGGACAGGGAGATGGCTACACCTTC
.	TRBV9	.	TRBJ1-3	CASSVGPGDGGNTIYF	TGTGCCAGCAGCGTAGGGCCAGGGGATGGTGGAAACACCATATATTTT
.	TRBV30	.	TRBJ1-4	CAWNYNEKLFF	TGTGCCTGGAATTATAATGAAAAACTGTTTTTT
.	TRBV5-1	TRBD2	TRBJ2-1	CASSLELAGGGEQFF	TGCGCCAGCAGCTTGGAATTAGCGGGAGGTGGTGAGCAGTTCTTC
.	TRBV14	TRBD2	TRBJ2-1	CASSEVGLAYNEQFF	TGTGCCAGCAGTGAAGTCGGACTAGCCTACAATGAGCAGTTCTTC
.	TRBV5-1	TRBD1	TRBJ1-2	CASSLASGTGGEGYTF	TGCGCCAGCAGCTTGGCCTCCGGGACAGGGGGAGAGGGCTACACCTTC
.	TRBV18	TRBD1	TRBJ1-4	CASSTGTERGKLFF	TGTGCCAGCTCGACAGGGACCGAACGCGGAAAACTGTTTTTT
.	TRBV5-1	TRBD1	TRBJ1-1	CASSLEQGTHTEAFF	TGCGCCAGCAGCTTGGAACAGGGGACACACACTGAAGCTTTCTTT
.	TRBV10-3	.	TRBJ1-1	CAISEMRTPNTEAFF	TGTGCCATCAGTGAGATGAGGACCCCGAACACTGAAGCTTTCTTT
.	TRBV2	TRBD2	TRBJ2-3	CASQREGRDTQYF	TGTGCCAGCCAGCGGGAGGGCCGGGATACGCAGTATTTT
.	TRBV7-2	.	TRBJ2-3	CASSPFTDTQYF	TGTGCCAGCAGCCCTTTTACAGATACGCAGTATTTT
.	TRBV19	.	TRBJ1-1	CASRTVNTEAFF	TGTGCCAGCAGGACGGTGAACACTGAAGCTTTCTTT
.	TRBV19	.	TRBJ2-5	CALSVPHQETQYF	TGTGCCCTATCGGTACCGCACCAAGAGACCCAGTACTTC
.	TRBV5-1	TRBD2	TRBJ2-1	CASSLLAAGGNEQFF	TGCGCCAGCAGCCTACTAGCGGCTGGGGGGAATGAGCAGTTCTTC
.	TRBV19	.	TRBJ2-7	CASSRSRGTTYEQYF	TGTGCCAGTAGCCGCTCTAGGGGGACTACATACGAGCAGTACTTC
.	TRBV6-1	TRBD1	TRBJ1-5	CASSIRQGSNQPQHF	TGTGCCAGCAGCATTAGACAGGGAAGCAATCAGCCCCAGCATTTT
.	TRBV10-3	TRBD1	TRBJ1-3	CAISASTGDGRNTIYF	TGTGCCATCAGTGCCTCCACAGGGGATGGTAGGAACACCATATATTTT
.	TRBV4-1	TRBD2	TRBJ2-7	CASTRGGRRTRHEQYF	TGCGCCAGCACACGGGGCGGGAGAAGGACGCGGCACGAGCAGTACTTC
.	TRBV13	.	TRBJ1-3	CASSPGPSGNTIYF	TGTGCCAGCAGCCCCGGGCCCTCTGGAAACACCATATATTTT
.	TRBV28	.	TRBJ2-7	CASSLWQGQYEQYF	TGTGCCAGCAGTTTATGGCAGGGCCAATACGAGCAGTACTTC
.	TRBV6-5	.	TRBJ2-5	CASSTTGLGTQYF	TGTGCCAGCAGTACGACGGGGCTGGGGACCCAGTACTTC
.	TRBV5-1	.	TRBJ1-2	CASSVQGGGGYTF	TGCGCCAGCAGCGTACAGGGAGGAGGTGGCTACACCTTC
.	TRBV6-1	.	TRBJ1-4	CASSTGSTNEKLFF	TGTGCCAGCAGTACAGGATCAACTAATGAAAAACTGTTTTTT
.	TRBV19	TRBD1	TRBJ1-1	CASSRQGWSEAFF	TGTGCCAGTAGCCGACAGGGTTGGTCTGAAGCTTTCTTT
.	TRBV6-1	TRBD2	TRBJ2-4	CASRGLAEPGDIQYF	TGTGCCAGCAGGGGACTAGCGGAACCGGGGGACATTCAGTACTTC
once	TRBV6-6	TRBD1	TRBJ2-1	CASGRQGSYNEQFF	TGTGCCAGCGGACGACAGGGCTCCTACAATGAGCAGTTCTTC
.	TRBV6-6	.	TRBJ1-1	CASSYSVNTEAFF	TGTGCCAGCAGTTACTCAGTGAACACTGAAGCTTTCTTT
.	TRBV2	.	TRBJ1-1	CASSEEIWGAFEAFF	TGTGCCAGCAGTGAGGAGATATGGGGGGCGTTCGAAGCTTTCTTT
.	TRBV5-1	.	TRBJ2-1	CASSPRAGLELNEQFF	TGCGCCAGCAGCCCGAGGGCAGGGTTAGAGCTTAATGAGCAGTTCTTC
.	TRBV28	.	TRBJ1-4	CASSLQGPGEKLFF	TGTGCCAGCAGTTTGCAGGGGCCGGGTGAAAAACTGTTTTTT
.	TRBV19	.	TRBJ1-1	CASSKTSLGGTEAFF	TGTGCCAGTAGTAAGACATCCTTAGGGGGGACTGAAGCTTTCTTT
.	TRBV5-5	TRBD2	TRBJ2-5	CASTRAREAQQETQYF	TGTGCCAGCACTCGGGCCCGGGAGGCCCAACAAGAGACCCAGTACTTC
.	TRBV5-4	TRBD1	TRBJ1-2	CASRFGEGAGYTF	TGTGCCAGCAGATTTGGTGAGGGGGCTGGCTACACCTTC
.	TRBV28	.	TRBJ1-2	CASSSASKGYTF	TGTGCCAGCAGCTCCGCGAGTAAAGGCTACACCTTC